These T cell receptor beta chains were read from a single sample in a study of neurological immune-mediated disorders. TCRdb re-analysed the 5' RACE reads in MiXCR, keeping a single row per CDR3 protein. The sample includes 55,000 to 75,000 distinct CDR3 sequences, 2.5% of them seen just once. The sequencing input was PBMCs. Source of these receptors: a man aged 50-60 years with multiple sclerosis. Both conserved end residues are part of each CDR3. The order of the fields is CDR3 DNA, CDR3 protein, D gene, J gene, V gene, clone size. The D gene is left open where the match is weak. Clone size, where shown, is once, few, many, or a class for clones that have expanded.

CDR3 DNA: TGTGCCAGCAGCTCACTAGAGACCCAGTACTTC
CDR3 protein: CASSSLETQYF
D gene: -
J gene: TRBJ2-5
V gene: TRBV7-9
clone size: many

CDR3 DNA: TGTGCCAGCATGGGGAGGGCTGAAAAACTGTTTTTT
CDR3 protein: CASMGRAEKLFF
D gene: -
J gene: TRBJ1-4
V gene: TRBV6-6
clone size: -

CDR3 DNA: TGCAGTGCTCTGGGGGGGGCCTACAATGAGCAGTTCTTC
CDR3 protein: CSALGGAYNEQFF
D gene: TRBD2
J gene: TRBJ2-1
V gene: TRBV20-1
clone size: many

CDR3 DNA: TGTGCCAGCAGACGTTTTGAGGGCACCGGGGAGCTGTTTTTT
CDR3 protein: CASRRFEGTGELFF
D gene: -
J gene: TRBJ2-2
V gene: TRBV9
clone size: many

CDR3 DNA: TGTGCCAGCAGTTACCAAACGCTAGCGGGCACAGATACGCAGTATTTT
CDR3 protein: CASSYQTLAGTDTQYF
D gene: TRBD2
J gene: TRBJ2-3
V gene: TRBV6-5
clone size: many

CDR3 DNA: TGTGCCAGCAGCGTTGGGACTAGCGGCAATGAGCAGTTCTTC
CDR3 protein: CASSVGTSGNEQFF
D gene: TRBD2
J gene: TRBJ2-1
V gene: TRBV7-6
clone size: medium-sized

CDR3 DNA: TGCAGTGCTAGAGGCGACAGGGGAGCGGCCTATGGCTACACCTTC
CDR3 protein: CSARGDRGAAYGYTF
D gene: TRBD1
J gene: TRBJ1-2
V gene: TRBV20-1
clone size: many

CDR3 DNA: TGTGCCAGCAGCTTATCACCTACAGGGACCTACGAGCAGTACTTC
CDR3 protein: CASSLSPTGTYEQYF
D gene: -
J gene: TRBJ2-7
V gene: TRBV7-2
clone size: many

CDR3 DNA: TGCGCCAGCAGCCAAGAGGAGGTCGTTCCGGGGGGATACGGGGAGCTGTTTTTT
CDR3 protein: CASSQEEVVPGGYGELFF
D gene: TRBD2
J gene: TRBJ2-2
V gene: TRBV4-3
clone size: many

CDR3 DNA: TGCGCCAGCAGCCAAGGAGGGGGCGGAGAGACCCAGTACTTC
CDR3 protein: CASSQGGGGETQYF
D gene: TRBD1
J gene: TRBJ2-5
V gene: TRBV4-3
clone size: many

CDR3 DNA: TGTGCCAGCAGCAAACAGGGAGAGAATTCACCCCTCCACTTT
CDR3 protein: CASSKQGENSPLHF
D gene: -
J gene: TRBJ1-6
V gene: TRBV12-3/TRBV12-4
clone size: many

CDR3 DNA: TGTGCCAGCAGCCCCGGATCAGCCAAAAACATTCAGTACTTC
CDR3 protein: CASSPGSAKNIQYF
D gene: -
J gene: TRBJ2-4
V gene: TRBV7-6
clone size: many

CDR3 DNA: TGCGCCAGCACCATTTACGAGCAGTACTTC
CDR3 protein: CASTIYEQYF
D gene: -
J gene: TRBJ2-7
V gene: TRBV5-1
clone size: many

CDR3 DNA: TGTGCCAGCAGCGTAGAAGTTAGCGGGGACCCTAGCTCCTACGAGCAGTACTTC
CDR3 protein: CASSVEVSGDPSSYEQYF
D gene: TRBD2
J gene: TRBJ2-7
V gene: TRBV9
clone size: many

CDR3 DNA: TGTGCCAGCAGCTTAGAGTATGGCTACACCTTC
CDR3 protein: CASSLEYGYTF
D gene: -
J gene: TRBJ1-2
V gene: TRBV7-9
clone size: many

CDR3 DNA: TGTGCCAGCAGCGTGCAGGGGGCGAAGAACACTGAAGCTTTCTTT
CDR3 protein: CASSVQGAKNTEAFF
D gene: TRBD1
J gene: TRBJ1-1
V gene: TRBV9
clone size: many

CDR3 DNA: TGCAGTGCCCAGCGGGGGGGCGGCTACAATGAGCAGTTCTTC
CDR3 protein: CSAQRGGGYNEQFF
D gene: TRBD2
J gene: TRBJ2-1
V gene: TRBV20-1
clone size: many

CDR3 DNA: TGCAGTGCGGCCTCGGGGGCGCGCTACGAGCAGTACTTC
CDR3 protein: CSAASGARYEQYF
D gene: -
J gene: TRBJ2-7
V gene: TRBV20-1
clone size: many

CDR3 DNA: TGCGCCAGCAGCTTGGCCGGGCAGGGGGAAGGCTACACCTTC
CDR3 protein: CASSLAGQGEGYTF
D gene: TRBD1
J gene: TRBJ1-2
V gene: TRBV5-1
clone size: many

CDR3 DNA: TGTGCCAGCAGCCCCAAGGCCGACAGCTACGAGCAGTACTTC
CDR3 protein: CASSPKADSYEQYF
D gene: -
J gene: TRBJ2-7
V gene: TRBV7-2
clone size: many

CDR3 DNA: TGCAGTGCTAGTCCCCTCGCAAAGAACACTGAAGCTTTCTTT
CDR3 protein: CSASPLAKNTEAFF
D gene: -
J gene: TRBJ1-1
V gene: TRBV20-1
clone size: many

CDR3 DNA: TGCAGTGCCCCGCGAATGGCCGCTGAAGCTTTCTTT
CDR3 protein: CSAPRMAAEAFF
D gene: -
J gene: TRBJ1-1
V gene: TRBV20-1
clone size: many

CDR3 DNA: TGCGCCAGCAGCCCCCGGGGAGGGGCGGGGAACAATGAGCAGTTCTTC
CDR3 protein: CASSPRGGAGNNEQFF
D gene: TRBD2
J gene: TRBJ2-1
V gene: TRBV4-1
clone size: many

CDR3 DNA: TGCAGTGCCCTTAACACCGGGGAGCTGTTTTTT
CDR3 protein: CSALNTGELFF
D gene: -
J gene: TRBJ2-2
V gene: TRBV20-1
clone size: many

CDR3 DNA: TGTGCCAGCAGGAAGCGGGGGCAGGATAACACCGGGGAGCTGTTTTTT
CDR3 protein: CASRKRGQDNTGELFF
D gene: TRBD2
J gene: TRBJ2-2
V gene: TRBV12-3/TRBV12-4
clone size: many

CDR3 DNA: TGCAGTGGAGGGCGGGCAGCGGTGAATGAGCAGTTCTTC
CDR3 protein: CSGGRAAVNEQFF
D gene: -
J gene: TRBJ2-1
V gene: TRBV20-1
clone size: many

CDR3 DNA: TGTGCCTGGAGCCCAACTACCCTGGCCGTCACAGATACGCAGTATTTT
CDR3 protein: CAWSPTTLAVTDTQYF
D gene: -
J gene: TRBJ2-3
V gene: TRBV30
clone size: many

CDR3 DNA: TGTGCCAGCAGGGCGACAGGGGATAATTCACCCCTCCACTTT
CDR3 protein: CASRATGDNSPLHF
D gene: TRBD1
J gene: TRBJ1-6
V gene: TRBV27
clone size: many

CDR3 DNA: TGCGCCAGCAGCCAAGCCAGACACTCCGGGACAGGGTCCTACGAGCAGTACTTC
CDR3 protein: CASSQARHSGTGSYEQYF
D gene: TRBD1
J gene: TRBJ2-7
V gene: TRBV4-3
clone size: many

CDR3 DNA: TGCGCCAGCAGACCCGGGACAGGGGGGGCCTACGAGCAGTACTTC
CDR3 protein: CASRPGTGGAYEQYF
D gene: TRBD1
J gene: TRBJ2-7
V gene: TRBV5-1
clone size: many

CDR3 DNA: TGTGCCAGCAGCCCACAGGGGAGGAGCTCCTACGAGCAGTACTTC
CDR3 protein: CASSPQGRSSYEQYF
D gene: -
J gene: TRBJ2-7
V gene: TRBV12-3/TRBV12-4
clone size: many

CDR3 DNA: TGTGCCAGCAGGGGCGTGGAGACCCAGTACTTC
CDR3 protein: CASRGVETQYF
D gene: -
J gene: TRBJ2-5
V gene: TRBV6-5
clone size: many

CDR3 DNA: TGTGCCAGCAGGTTTTCAGGAAGGTTTAATCAGCCCCAGAATTTT
CDR3 protein: CASRFSGRFNQPQNF
D gene: -
J gene: TRBJ1-5
V gene: TRBV6-2/TRBV6-3
clone size: many

CDR3 DNA: TGCGCCAGCAGCTTGATGGTCGGTCAGCCCCAGCATTTT
CDR3 protein: CASSLMVGQPQHF
D gene: -
J gene: TRBJ1-5
V gene: TRBV5-1
clone size: many

CDR3 DNA: TGCGCCAGCAGCCCTGGACAGGGGGCAGACATTCAGTACTTC
CDR3 protein: CASSPGQGADIQYF
D gene: TRBD1
J gene: TRBJ2-4
V gene: TRBV4-3
clone size: many

CDR3 DNA: TGCGCCAGCAGCTCCCGACAGGGGGGGGGTGAAAAACTGTTTTTT
CDR3 protein: CASSSRQGGGEKLFF
D gene: TRBD1
J gene: TRBJ1-4
V gene: TRBV4-3
clone size: many

CDR3 DNA: TGTGCCAGCAGTCCGACGGGACACCTCACAGATACGCAGTATTTT
CDR3 protein: CASSPTGHLTDTQYF
D gene: -
J gene: TRBJ2-3
V gene: TRBV28
clone size: many

CDR3 DNA: TGTGCCACCGGACAGGGAGCGTTATACAACGAGCAGTACTTC
CDR3 protein: CATGQGALYNEQYF
D gene: TRBD1
J gene: TRBJ2-7
V gene: TRBV10-3
clone size: many

CDR3 DNA: TGTGCCATCAGTGAGGGACAGAGCAATCAGCCCCAGCATTTT
CDR3 protein: CAISEGQSNQPQHF
D gene: -
J gene: TRBJ1-5
V gene: TRBV10-3
clone size: many

CDR3 DNA: TGTGCCAGCAGTTACCCAGGGGTTTACTATGGCTACACCTTC
CDR3 protein: CASSYPGVYYGYTF
D gene: -
J gene: TRBJ1-2
V gene: TRBV6-5
clone size: many

CDR3 DNA: TGTGCCGCAAGGCCCATACGACAGGGGGGGACGTACACTGAAGCTTTCTTT
CDR3 protein: CAARPIRQGGTYTEAFF
D gene: TRBD1
J gene: TRBJ1-1
V gene: TRBV24-1
clone size: -

CDR3 DNA: TGTGCCAGCAGCTTAGTGGTTAGTGGGGGCTACGAGCAGTACTTC
CDR3 protein: CASSLVVSGGYEQYF
D gene: -
J gene: TRBJ2-7
V gene: TRBV7-2
clone size: many

CDR3 DNA: TGCGCCAGCAGCTTCAGGCAGGGGGACTCACCCCTCCACTTT
CDR3 protein: CASSFRQGDSPLHF
D gene: TRBD1
J gene: TRBJ1-6
V gene: TRBV5-1
clone size: many

CDR3 DNA: TGTGCCAGCAGCTTAGTCCAGGGGGGACAGACCCAGTACTTC
CDR3 protein: CASSLVQGGQTQYF
D gene: -
J gene: TRBJ2-5
V gene: TRBV7-9
clone size: many

CDR3 DNA: TGTGCCAGCAGTGAATGGGATAGCGGGGGGCCCCCTAGCACAGATACGCAGTATTTT
CDR3 protein: CASSEWDSGGPPSTDTQYF
D gene: TRBD2
J gene: TRBJ2-3
V gene: TRBV2
clone size: many

CDR3 DNA: TGTGCCAGCAGTCCGGGACAGGGGCGCAATGAGCAGTTCTTC
CDR3 protein: CASSPGQGRNEQFF
D gene: TRBD1
J gene: TRBJ2-1
V gene: TRBV12-3/TRBV12-4
clone size: many